The 23 T cell receptor beta chains in this list originate from one sample, sequenced in a study of T cell repertoires in cytomegalovirus infection. Each CDR3 protein gets one entry after TCRdb re-called the reads with MiXCR. This sample has 150,000 to 200,000 distinct CDR3 sequences, with around 15% found just once. Sample: PBMCs. The origin of the receptors is a human donor in good health (CMV status not recorded). Some clones in this sample may be carry-over from other donors' samples.

This clonotype was counted only a few times. J is TRBJ2-4 and V is TRBV6-2 or TRBV6-3, with D maybe TRBD2 (5 bases). The V gene's germline CDR1 is MNHEY and CDR2 SVGEGT. CDR3 length equals 14 residues. V lost 4 bases to trimming and J lost 2 bases, with 9 bases between them. The CDR3 nucleotides are TGTGCCAGCAGTTTCCGGGATTCCAAAAACATTCAGTACTTC. It yields the protein CASSFRDSKNIQYF.

This clonotype was seen a few times. The rearrangement links TRBV5-1 to TRBJ1-1; no clear D gene. CDR3 length: 15 amino acids. Germline CDR1 is SGHRS and CDR2 is YFSETQ. V was trimmed by 4 bases and J by 0 bases, leaving 13 bases between them. CDR3 nucleotide sequence: TGCGCCAGCAGCGCCACCGGAGACTTGAACACTGAAGCTTTCTTT. Its protein product is CASSATGDLNTEAFF. The full variable domain, with the rest looked up from reference TRBV5-1 and TRBJ1-1, is KAGVTQTPRYLIKTRGQQVTLSCSPISGHRSVSWYQQTPGQGLQFLFEYFSETQRNKGNFPGRFSGRQFSNSRSEMNVSTLELGDSALYLCASSATGDLNTEAFFGQGTRLTVV.

This clonotype has at least ten counts. The rearrangement uses TRBV2 and TRBJ2-3; 8 bases are a match to TRBD1. Trimming cost V 8 bases and J 10 bases; bases outside gene matches: 11. This CDR3 spans 13 amino acids. Germline V gene sequence: CDR1 SNHLY, CDR2 FYNNEI. This CDR3 reads CASPGGVTQAQYF. CDR3 bases: TGTGCCAGCCCAGGGGGCGTCACTCAGGCGCAGTATTTT.

The chain uses TRBV6-2 or TRBV6-3 and TRBJ1-6; a possible D gene is TRBD1 (6 bases). Germline-derived CDR1 and CDR2 are MNHEY and SVGEGT. Trimming pared 0 bases from V and 0 bases from J, leaving 9 bases between. This CDR3 spans 17 amino acids. CDR3 region: CASSYSGHDSYNSPLHF. The CDR3 nucleotides are TGTGCCAGCAGTTACTCGGGACACGACTCCTATAATTCACCCCTCCACTTT.

This clonotype was seen many times. This chain links TRBV7-3 with TRBJ2-1; 7 bases align to TRBD2. Germline V lookup: CDR1 SGHTA, CDR2 FQGTGA. The V and J ends lost 1 base and 2 bases, in that order; junction bases with no gene match: 8. The CDR3 runs 17 residues. The CDR3 here is CASSLKGRGLTYNEQFF. The CDR3 DNA is TGTGCCAGCAGCTTAAAAGGGAGGGGCCTCACCTACAATGAGCAGTTCTTC.

This clonotype was observed at least ten times. The gene calls are TRBV7-2 and TRBJ1-5; the match to TRBD1 covers 7 bases. Germline CDR1 and CDR2: SGHTA and FQGNSA. V shed 1 base, J shed 6 bases, and the junction held 3 bases outside the gene matches. The CDR3 sequence is 14 residues long. The CDR3 spells CASSLETGSQPQHF. CDR3 sequence (DNA): TGTGCCAGCAGCTTAGAGACAGGGAGTCAGCCCCAGCATTTT.

This clonotype was detected a few times. The chain uses TRBV6-6 and TRBJ2-3; 11 bases match TRBD2. Germline CDR1 and CDR2: MNHNY and SVGAGI (reference sequence). This CDR3 comprises 17 residues. V lost 3 bases and J lost 3; bases outside the gene matches: 8. The CDR3 DNA is TGTGCCAGCAGTTATCCGAAAGGGACTAGCGGAACAGATACGCAGTATTTT. This translates into CASSYPKGTSGTDTQYF.

This clonotype was found many times. The chain is built from TRBV20-1 and TRBJ2-2; 7 bases map to TRBD2. The V gene end was trimmed by 4 bases and the J gene end by 5 bases; junction bases not matched to a gene: 7. The CDR3 is 14 amino acids. CDR1 and CDR2 (germline): DFQATT, SNEGSKA (reference sequence). CDR3 residues: CSAKRGRLTGELFF. In DNA, the CDR3 is TGCAGTGCTAAGCGCGGGAGATTGACCGGGGAGCTGTTTTTT.

The CDR3 bases are TGCAGTGCTAGGGGCAGGGCGTCCTACGAGCAGTACTTC. This sequence encodes CSARGRASYEQYF. V is TRBV20-1 and J is TRBJ2-7, with D maybe TRBD1 (5 bases). The V gene's germline CDR1 is DFQATT and CDR2 SNEGSKA (reference sequence). The CDR3 covers 13 residues. Trimming removed 3 bases from V and 1 base from J, with 10 bases in between.

The chain couples TRBV6-4 to TRBJ2-3, with TRBD1 matching over 9 bases. CDR1 is MRHNA, CDR2 SNTAGT, per germline. V shed 4 bases and J 0 bases; nucleotides not matched to a gene: 5. This CDR3 contains 16 residues. This chain's CDR3 is CASSVTGTGSTDTQYF. The CDR3 nucleotides read TGTGCCAGCAGTGTTACCGGGACAGGGAGCACAGATACGCAGTATTTT.

This clonotype was found a few times. J is TRBJ1-4 and V is TRBV28; the D is unclear. This CDR3 region has 16 residues. Germline values: CDR1 MDHEN, CDR2 SYDVKM. The V and J ends lost 5 bases and 6 bases respectively, with 19 bases between them. As DNA, the CDR3 is TGTGCCAGCAGTCCTAGGACCGGGAGGTTAGATGAAAAACTGTTTTTT. This translates into CASSPRTGRLDEKLFF.

V gene TRBV6-5 combines with J gene TRBJ2-7; D remains unclear. The CDR3 extends over 11 amino acids. CDR1 and CDR2 from the germline V gene are MNHEY and SVGAGI. The germline V and J ends were trimmed by 6 bases and 2 bases, with 5 bases remaining between them. The DNA of the CDR3 is TGTGCCAGCAGGGACGCCTACGAGCAGTACTTC. Its protein is CASRDAYEQYF.

This chain links TRBV5-1 with TRBJ2-7; 7 positions agree with TRBD1. The CDR3 is 14 residues long. Losses at the gene ends were 4 bases for V and 5 bases for J; bases not matched to a gene: 9. Per germline, CDR1 SGHRS and CDR2 YFSETQ. The CDR3 reads CASSTLPTGNEQYF. CDR3 in DNA: TGCGCCAGCAGCACCTTACCGACAGGGAACGAGCAGTACTTC.

This chain uses TRBV11-2 with TRBJ2-5; the D is unclear. V dropped 1 base and J dropped 5 bases, with 8 bases sitting between them. The CDR3 is 13 residues long. Germline V gene lookup returns CDR1 SGHAT and CDR2 FQNNGV. CDR3 in amino acids: CASSLVRSETQYF. The CDR3 region has the DNA TGTGCCAGCAGCTTAGTTAGGTCCGAGACCCAGTACTTC.

V is TRBV12-3 or TRBV12-4 and J is TRBJ1-6; D unclear. The germline V and J ends were trimmed by 3 bases and 7 bases, with 13 bases remaining between them. This CDR3 is 15 amino acids long. CDR3 coding DNA: TGTGCCAGCAGTTTTTCGGGTCGCAAAAATTCACCCCTCCACTTT. Encoded protein: CASSFSGRKNSPLHF.

This clonotype appeared many times. The rearrangement joins TRBV7-8 to TRBJ2-4; 9 nucleotides match TRBD1. Germline V gene sequence: CDR1 SGHVS, CDR2 FQNEAQ. This CDR3 comprises 16 residues. V shed 3 bases and J 3 bases; nucleotides not matched to a gene: 6. This CDR3 is CASSFRTGEDKNIQYF. The DNA for the CDR3 is TGTGCCAGCAGCTTTAGGACAGGGGAAGACAAAAACATTCAGTACTTC.

The table lists this clonotype with many counts. J is TRBJ2-5 and V is TRBV7-8; D remains unclear. This CDR3 is built from 17 residues. Deletions cut 1 base from V and 2 bases from J, with 17 bases between. Germline CDR1 is SGHVS and CDR2 is FQNEAQ. Written as DNA, the CDR3 is TGTGCCAGCAGCTTAGGGCGTTTGAGATCATTTCAAGAGACCCAGTACTTC. This codes for CASSLGRLRSFQETQYF.

This sequence joins TRBV20-1 and TRBJ2-1, with TRBD2 identical over 7 bases. Per germline, CDR1 DFQATT and CDR2 SNEGSKA (reference sequence). The CDR3 extends over 16 amino acids. V trimming: 0 bases; J trimming: 7 bases; junction bases outside the gene matches: 12. The CDR3 region has the DNA TGCAGTGCTAGAGACGTCGAGAGCTTGGGGGGGAATGAGCAGTTCTTC. Translation gives CSARDVESLGGNEQFF.

Ten or more counts support this clonotype. This sequence joins TRBV6-2 or TRBV6-3 and TRBJ2-3, with TRBD2 matching over 8 bases. The CDR3 contains 17 residues. V gave up 2 bases and J gave up 2 bases; unmatched junction bases: 9. Germline loops: CDR1 MNHEY, CDR2 SVGEGT. CDR3 protein: CASSYRGIAGITDTQYF. CDR3 bases: TGTGCCAGCAGTTACCGGGGGATAGCGGGGATCACAGATACGCAGTATTTT.

This clonotype was recorded a few times. The chain recombines TRBV2 with TRBJ2-2; 8 nucleotides align to TRBD1. V was pared by 6 bases and J by 5 bases, with 5 bases of the junction left unmatched. This CDR3 has 14 residues. Germline V gives CDR1 SNHLY, CDR2 FYNNEI. The CDR3 DNA follows: TGTGCCAGCAGGGGACAGGTTCCGACCGGGGAGCTGTTTTTT. Residues: CASRGQVPTGELFF. The full variable domain, in which reference TRBV2 and TRBJ2-2 provide the parts outside the CDR3, is EPEVTQTPSHQVTQMGQEVILRCVPISNHLYFYWYRQILGQKVEFLVSFYNNEISEKSEIFDDQFSVERPDGSNFTLKIRSTKLEDSAMYFCASRGQVPTGELFFGEGSRLTVL.

This clonotype has a count of ten or more. V is TRBV7-2 and J is TRBJ1-1; D remains ambiguous. The CDR3 runs to 12 residues. Between the trimmed V and J ends, which lost 1 base and 8 bases, there was a span of 8 bases. Per germline, CDR1 SGHTA and CDR2 FQGNSA. CDR3 bases: TGTGCCAGCAGCTTAGAACTTCAAGAAGCTTTCTTT. This encodes CASSLELQEAFF. Variable domain in full (rest from reference TRBV7-2 and TRBJ1-1): GAGVSQSPSNKVTEKGKDVELRCDPISGHTALYWYRQSLGQGLEFLIYFQGNSAPDKSGLPSDRFSAERTGGSVSTLTIQRTQQEDSAVYLCASSLELQEAFFGQGTRLTVV.

Ten or more counts support this clonotype. The rearrangement links TRBV11-2 to TRBJ1-2; D might be TRBD1 (6 bases). Germline V CDR1 and CDR2: SGHAT, FQNNGV. The CDR3 is 14 amino acids. With 4 bases removed from V and 5 bases from J, the gap between germline ends came to 14 bases. This CDR3 is CASSSSTGPYGYTF. The CDR3 coding sequence is TGTGCCAGCAGCTCGTCGACAGGTCCATATGGCTACACCTTC.

The V gene is TRBV14, the J gene TRBJ1-1; perhaps TRBD1 as D (5 bases). The germline V and J ends were trimmed by 2 bases and 1 base, with 14 bases remaining between them. CDR3 size: 16 residues. The germline gives CDR1 SGHDN, CDR2 FVKESK. CDR3 loop: CASSQHDRQKNTEAFF. In DNA, the CDR3 is TGTGCCAGCAGCCAACACGACCGACAGAAGAACACTGAAGCTTTCTTT. The full variable domain, its missing parts supplied by reference TRBV14 and TRBJ1-1, is EAGVTQFPSHSVIEKGQTVTLRCDPISGHDNLYWYRRVMGKEIKFLLHFVKESKQDESGMPNNRFLAERTGGTYSTLKVQPAELEDSGVYFCASSQHDRQKNTEAFFGQGTRLTVV.